This T cell receptor beta chain appears in the sequencing data of a study of blood T cell repertoires in COVID-19. Background on the study: Sites in the United States, Italy and Spain provided acute and convalescent COVID-19 samples. T cells, B-cell-depleted T cells, or PBMCs supplied cDNA or gDNA.

Study members were between roughly 18 and 100 years old and lived in 24 US regions. How the authors handled the data: The assay estimated nucleated cells by amplifying reference gene primers. The data were produced by immunoSEQ multiplex PCR, yet TCRdb's version contains in-frame clones alone and is incomplete. The V and J calls and clone size were taken over from that table, and D and trimming were inferred from the DNA. The table lists more than 300,000 clones, roughly 90% of them singletons. Germline values: CDR1 MNHEY, CDR2 SVGEGT. The CDR3 runs 15 residues. With 0 bases clipped from V and 3 bases from J, the junction kept 3 bases outside the gene matches.

The V gene is TRBV6-2 or TRBV6-3, the J gene TRBJ2-7; 9 bases are shared with TRBD2. The sequenced material came from PBMCs or T cells enriched from blood (not recorded which). The sequence came from a woman aged 25 to 39 who had recovered from COVID-19. CDR3 sequence (DNA): TGTGCCAGCAGTTACTCGAGGACTAGCGACTACGAGCAGTACTTC. This gives the protein CASSYSRTSDYEQYF.